These 9 T cell receptor beta chains were sequenced from one sample in a study of PD-L1 blockade in urothelial cancer. TCRdb keeps only in-frame clones here, not all; method: immunoSEQ multiplex PCR. This table has about 69,000 clones, 85% to 90% appearing once. Sample: PBMCs, taken around atezolizumab (anti-PD-L1) treatment. These TCRs come from a man aged 55 to 69 with urothelial cancer.

This chain links TRBV6-1 with TRBJ2-3, with 11 bases aligning to TRBD2. The trim removed 1 base at V and 1 base at J, leaving 1 base unmatched. This CDR3 is 16 amino acids long. The germline V gene has CDR1 MNHNS and CDR2 SASEGT. CDR3 protein: CASSEVLAGGTDTQYF. CDR3 in DNA: TGTGCCAGCAGTGAAGTACTAGCGGGGGGCACAGATACGCAGTATTTT.

This clone was observed a handful of times. The chain joins TRBV10-3 to TRBJ2-7; D gene ambiguous. Germline V gives CDR1 ENHRY, CDR2 SYGVKD. V lost 3 bases and J 4 bases, leaving 7 bases between the germline ends. The CDR3 spans 12 residues. CDR3 sequence reads: CAISEGVYEQYF. Written as DNA, the CDR3 is TGTGCCATCAGTGAAGGAGTTTACGAGCAGTACTTC.

The CDR3 DNA sequence: TGTGCCAGCAGCGGGCCTGGACACTTCTATGGCTACACCTTC. It yields the protein CASSGPGHFYGYTF. The chain carries TRBV9 and TRBJ1-2, with D possibly TRBD1 on 5 matching bases. The V gene lost 3 bases and the J gene lost 4 bases, with 13 bases spanning the gap. The germline V gene encodes CDR1 SGDLS and CDR2 YYNGEE. The CDR3 covers 14 residues.

The rearrangement uses TRBV10-3 and TRBJ2-7; the match to TRBD2 covers 11 bases. The ends lost 10 bases at V and 4 bases at J; junction bases unmatched: 6. CDR1 and CDR2 (germline): ENHRY, SYGVKD. This CDR3 spans 13 amino acids. DNA for the CDR3: TGTGCCACCACTAGCGGGAGTGAGTACGAGCAGTACTTC. It yields the protein CATTSGSEYEQYF.

J is TRBJ2-2 and V is TRBV6-6; TRBD1 agrees at 7 bases. The ends lost 6 bases at V and 2 bases at J; junction bases unmatched: 6. Per the germline V gene, CDR1 is MNHNY and CDR2 is SVGAGI (reference sequence). The CDR3 contains 15 residues. In DNA form, the CDR3 reads TGTGCCAGCAGATTCCGACAGGGAAACACCGGGGAGCTGTTTTTT. Protein product: CASRFRQGNTGELFF.

The gene calls are TRBV6-6 and TRBJ1-5; the match to TRBD1 covers 11 bases. From germline, CDR1 is MNHNY and CDR2 SVGAGI (reference sequence). The CDR3 is 16 amino acids. The J segment lost 7 bases and the V segment lost 5 bases, leaving 10 bases of the junction unmatched. CDR3: CASSGEPGQGEQPQHF. CDR3 nucleotide sequence: TGTGCCAGCAGTGGCGAACCGGGACAGGGGGAGCAGCCCCAGCATTTT.

This clone has only a few counts. The chain combines TRBV7-2 with TRBJ2-1; TRBD2 matches 9 bases. The CDR3 is made up of 16 amino acids. Looked up from germline, CDR1 is SGHTA and CDR2 is FQGNSA. J gave up 13 bases and V 4 bases, and 17 bases lay outside the gene matches. CDR3 residues: CASSSTGLGREGYQFF. The CDR3 nucleotides read TGTGCCAGCAGCTCCACGGGGCTAGGGCGGGAGGGGTATCAGTTCTTC.

This clone was picked up one time. The chain is built from TRBV5-4 and TRBJ2-2; D is unresolved. The V gene lost 1 base and the J gene lost 6 bases, with 10 bases spanning the gap. The CDR3 runs to 14 residues. The V gene's germline CDR1 is SGHNT and CDR2 YYREEE (reference sequence). The CDR3 region has the DNA TGTGCCAGCAGCTTGAAATCGTCCTCCGGGGAGCTGTTTTTT. Its protein product is CASSLKSSSGELFF.

CDR3 DNA sequence: TGCGCCAGCAGCTCCTCCGGACAGCATACCGGCTACACCTTC. It yields the protein CASSSSGQHTGYTF. The chain recombines TRBV5-1 with TRBJ1-2; D perhaps matches TRBD1 (6 bases). V lost 3 bases and J 8 bases, leaving 17 bases between the germline ends. There are 14 residues in the CDR3. Germline loops: CDR1 SGHRS, CDR2 YFSETQ.